Below, 7 T cell receptor beta chains from the same sample are listed, as sequenced in a study of tumor-infiltrating lymphocytes in primary liver carcinoma. For blood RNA, unsorted whole blood served as the source, and germline DNA was extracted too. The authors made TCR beta cDNA from 400 to 600 ng total RNA with a constant-region primer. Amplification in three nested multiplex PCR rounds with slightly modified ARM-PCR gave rise to TCR beta libraries. Forward primers for TRBV1-TRBV30 and a C-beta reverse primer served the first two PCR rounds, at roughly 10 cycles each. Using its own MiXCR run on the multiplex PCR reads, TCRdb lists one record per CDR3 protein. The sample records over 250,000 distinct CDR3 sequences, 50% to 75% being singletons. Material: peripheral blood. The receptors were sampled from a woman aged 25 to 45 with primary liver carcinoma and hepatitis B virus infection.

This clonotype occurred a few times. In DNA, the CDR3 is TGTGCCAGCAGCCAAGAACCTAGCGGGAGGGTAGGGGAGACCCAGTACTTC. Protein sequence: CASSQEPSGRVGETQYF. The J gene is TRBJ2-5, the V gene TRBV4-2, with 12 bases aligning to TRBD2. Germline CDR1 is LGHNA and CDR2 is YNFKEQ. The CDR3 totals 17 residues. The ends lost 0 bases at V and 5 bases at J; junction bases unmatched: 7.

On this clonotype: A much larger clonotype is one base distant, so this may be a read error. The chain joins TRBV29-1 to TRBJ2-5, with 7 bases that match TRBD2. The germline V gene encodes CDR1 SQVTM and CDR2 ANQGSEA. The CDR3 is 12 residues long. This chain's CDR3 is CSVSGMKENQYF. The CDR3, as DNA: TGCAGCGTGAGCGGGATGAAGGAGAACCAGTACTTC.

A single count supports this clonotype. Germline and junction disagree at one end, which may indicate a read error. The chain combines TRBV7-9 with TRBJ2-2, with TRBD1 matching over 9 bases. Germline CDR1 reads SEHNR; CDR2 reads FQNEAQ (reference sequence). This CDR3 has 16 residues. CDR3 in amino acids: CASSSSTGGNTGELFF. In DNA, the CDR3 is TGTGCCAGTAGCTCCTCGACAGGGGGGAACACCGGGGAGCTGTTTTTT.

J is TRBJ2-1 and V is TRBV11-2; the D gene could be TRBD1 or TRBD2 (5 bases each). Germline V CDR1 and CDR2: SGHAT, FQNNGV. The CDR3 sequence is 17 residues long. The V end was cut by 0 bases, the J end by 8 bases, with 20 bases between. In DNA, the CDR3 is TGTGCCAGCAGCTTAGATCCATACGGGGCTCTCGACGATGAGCAGTTCTTC. This gives the protein CASSLDPYGALDDEQFF.

In its sample, this clonotype was seen many times. The chain uses TRBV12-3 or TRBV12-4 and TRBJ2-3, with unresolved D. This CDR3 region has 14 residues. V was pared by 3 bases and J by 0 bases, with 7 bases between. The CDR3 sequence: CASSFTSSTDTQYF. In DNA form, the CDR3 reads TGTGCCAGCAGTTTCACCTCTAGCACAGATACGCAGTATTTT.

V is TRBV4-1 and J is TRBJ2-3; D is perhaps TRBD2 (6 bases). The CDR3 runs 16 residues. Germline V gene data show CDR1 as MGHRA and CDR2 as YSYEKL. V was pared by 1 base and J by 5 bases, with 16 bases between. The DNA for the CDR3 is TGCGCCAGCAGCCAAGCCTCTATGCGGACTATAGATACGCAGTATTTT. This gives the protein CASSQASMRTIDTQYF.

The V and J genes are TRBV13 and TRBJ2-7, with a weak D call TRBD1 (5 bases). The CDR3 extends over 13 amino acids. Germline CDR1 is PRHDT and CDR2 is FYEKMQ (reference sequence). Trimming took off 1 base at V and 5 bases at J, with 9 bases between the two ends. DNA for the CDR3: TGTGCCAGCAGCTTAGAGGGGAAAAACGAGCAGTACTTC. It is translated as CASSLEGKNEQYF.